This entry lists 10 T cell receptor beta chains sequenced from one sample in a study of blood T cells in healthy people across ages. A second PCR, run for roughly 7 to 12 cycles, used a sample-barcoded 5' primer plus a J-beta primer mix. TCRdb re-called the 5' RACE reads with MiXCR, one entry per CDR3 protein. The table records 350,000 to 450,000 distinct CDR3 sequences, about 55% of them present only once. The sequencing sample was made of blood. The receptors derive from a man between 60 and 75 years old in good health.

As DNA, the CDR3 is TGTGCCAGCAGCCAAGCCTTCGACCAGGGATCCTACGAGCAGTACTTC. It encodes CASSQAFDQGSYEQYF. The rearrangement links TRBV3-1 to TRBJ2-7, with D possibly TRBD1 on 5 matching bases. The CDR3 has 16 amino acids. Trimming shortened V by 1 base and J by 1 base, and 14 bases separated the two germline ends. Germline V gives CDR1 LGHDT, CDR2 YNNKEL (reference sequence).

The chain recombines TRBV29-1 with TRBJ1-2; unclear D gene. Germline-derived CDR1 and CDR2 are SQVTM and ANQGSEA. The CDR3 is made up of 11 amino acids. The V end lost 4 bases, the J end lost 6 bases, and 9 bases lay between the germline ends. CDR3 coding DNA: TGCAGCGTTGGGGAGGGCCATGGCTACACCTTC. This encodes CSVGEGHGYTF.

This clonotype was seen a few times. This could be a read error, since a much larger clone is one nucleotide away. V is TRBV24-1 and J is TRBJ2-1; D is unresolved. Gene TRBJ2-7 matches the end of the DNA better, so the J call may be wrong. There are 16 residues in the CDR3. Germline loops: CDR1 KGHDR, CDR2 SFDVKD. In DNA form, the CDR3 reads TGTGCCACCAGTGATCCAGACTGGAGCTCCTACAATGAGCAGTACTTC. It is translated as CATSDPDWSSYNEQYF.

This chain joins TRBV4-2 and TRBJ2-3; D ambiguous. Germline V gives CDR1 LGHNA, CDR2 YNFKEQ. The V end was cut by 0 bases, the J end by 12 bases, with 13 bases between. The CDR3 runs to 13 residues. The CDR3 DNA is TGTGCCAGCAGCCAAGAAAGGGATTGGGTTCAGTATTTT. Amino acids: CASSQERDWVQYF.

The chain joins TRBV6-5 to TRBJ1-1, with D maybe TRBD1 (5 bases). The CDR3 is 16 residues long. The V end was cut by 2 bases, the J end by 4 bases, with 17 bases between. The germline gives CDR1 MNHEY, CDR2 SVGAGI. The CDR3 DNA reads as TGTGCCAGCAGTTACGGGGCGGCCGTTGGCTTCACTGAAGCTTTCTTT. Its protein is CASSYGAAVGFTEAFF.

This clonotype was observed at least ten times. The chain uses TRBV20-1 and TRBJ2-5; D gene uncertain. Germline V gene sequence: CDR1 DFQATT, CDR2 SNEGSKA (reference sequence). This CDR3 is built from 11 residues. V was pared by 6 bases and J by 4 bases, with 9 bases between. The CDR3 loop is CSAKPRETQYF. The CDR3 nucleotides are TGCAGTGCCAAACCTCGAGAGACCCAGTACTTC.

The chain employs TRBV20-1 and TRBJ2-4; 7 nucleotides match TRBD1. The CDR3 contains 18 residues. Unmatched junction bases numbered 23, after V lost 3 bases and J lost 9 bases. Per germline, CDR1 DFQATT and CDR2 SNEGSKA (reference sequence). CDR3 DNA sequence: TGCAGTGCTAGCAGCCCCCCCACCGGGACAGCCAACAACGGCATTCAGTACTTC. It yields the protein CSASSPPTGTANNGIQYF.

The chain joins TRBV6-5 to TRBJ1-2, with 7 bases aligning to TRBD1. This CDR3 is built from 14 residues. V trimming: 6 bases; J trimming: 5 bases; junction bases outside the gene matches: 9. CDR1 is MNHEY and CDR2 is SVGAGI in the germline V gene. This chain's CDR3 is CASSRGTAIYGYTF. CDR3 nucleotides: TGTGCCAGCAGCCGGGGGACAGCCATATATGGCTACACCTTC.

Worth noting for this clonotype: Relative to the germline gene, one junction end is altered; a read error may explain this. J is TRBJ2-3 and V is TRBV7-2; no reliable D call. The CDR3 consists of 13 residues. CDR1 is SGHTA and CDR2 is FQGNSA in the germline V gene. CDR3 protein: CANSSQFADTQYF. For the CDR3, the DNA is TGTGCCAACAGCTCACAGTTCGCAGATACGCAGTATTTT.

V usage is TRBV6-6 and J usage is TRBJ1-2; the D is unclear. The germline CDR1 and CDR2 sequences are MNHNY and SVGAGI (reference sequence). This CDR3 is built from 14 residues. V gave up 2 bases and J gave up 6 bases, with 13 bases separating them. Written as DNA, the CDR3 is TGTGCCAGCAGTTACACAAGAGACGCTAATGGCTACACCTTC. Encoded protein: CASSYTRDANGYTF.